This entry lists 19 T cell receptor beta chains sequenced from one sample in a study of T cell repertoires in cytomegalovirus infection. Which antigens these TCRs recognize remains unknown. TCRdb re-analysed the reads in MiXCR, keeping a single row per CDR3 protein. The data contain 450,000 to 650,000 distinct CDR3 sequences, roughly 42% of them seen just once; the ten biggest clones take up more than 40%. This material consisted of cultured PBMCs, taken from culture after CMV antigen stimulation. These receptors were taken from a human donor in good health (CMV status not recorded). Some clones in this sample may be carry-over from other donors' samples.

This clonotype was observed a handful of times. This CDR3 is CASSLRRAGGPHNEQFF. The CDR3, as DNA: TGTGCCAGCAGCTTACGCCGGGCGGGAGGGCCCCACAATGAGCAGTTCTTC. The chain has TRBV7-8 and TRBJ2-1; 9 nucleotides line up with TRBD2. V dropped 2 bases and J dropped 5; count of bases not matched to a gene: 10. Per germline, CDR1 SGHVS and CDR2 FQNEAQ. The length of the CDR3 is 17 residues.

In this sample, this clonotype turned up a few times. The rearrangement links TRBV7-8 to TRBJ2-3, with 10 positions matching TRBD2. Germline lookup yields CDR1 SGHVS and CDR2 FQNEAQ. The CDR3 length is 17 residues. The J segment lost 1 base and the V segment lost 6 bases, leaving 10 bases of the junction unmatched. The CDR3 loop reads CASRPAEAGGRTDTQYF. The CDR3 DNA reads as TGTGCCAGCAGACCCGCGGAAGCGGGGGGGCGCACAGATACGCAGTATTTT.

The chain carries TRBV7-2 and TRBJ2-5; 7 bases agree with TRBD2. Per the germline V gene, CDR1 is SGHTA and CDR2 is FQGNSA. After removal of 6 bases from V and 4 bases from J, the junction contained 8 bases not matched to a gene. This CDR3 spans 14 amino acids. The CDR3, as DNA: TGTGCCAGCAGACCGACTAGCTGGGGAGAGACCCAGTACTTC. This sequence encodes CASRPTSWGETQYF.

This clonotype was detected only a few times. The rearrangement uses TRBV6-2 or TRBV6-3 and TRBJ2-5; 12 nucleotides agree with TRBD2. The germline CDR1 and CDR2 sequences are MNHEY and SVGEGT. The CDR3 has 17 amino acids. V was clipped by 6 bases and J by 3 bases; unmatched bases: 11. The CDR3 spells CASRRTSGIGGEETQYF. DNA for the CDR3: TGTGCCAGCAGAAGGACTAGCGGGATAGGCGGTGAAGAGACCCAGTACTTC.

This sequence joins TRBV12-3 or TRBV12-4 and TRBJ2-7; TRBD1 aligns across 7 bases. The CDR3 runs 14 residues. V was clipped by 5 bases and J by 2 bases; unmatched bases: 6. CDR3 protein: CASSDRQGPYEQYF. In DNA, the CDR3 is TGTGCCAGCAGTGATAGACAGGGCCCCTACGAGCAGTACTTC.

This clonotype was seen more than once but under ten times. The chain couples TRBV19 to TRBJ1-1; no reliable D call. The CDR3 extends over 13 amino acids. Trimming removed 6 bases from V and 2 bases from J, with 10 bases in between. Germline lookup yields CDR1 LNHDA and CDR2 SQIVND (reference sequence). CDR3 DNA: TGTGCCAGTAGCGCCGCAGGAAACACTGAAGCTTTCTTT. This sequence encodes CASSAAGNTEAFF.

The chain couples TRBV6-2 or TRBV6-3 to TRBJ2-3; TRBD2 aligns across 8 bases. Unmatched junction bases numbered 6, after V lost 2 bases and J lost 2 bases. This CDR3 spans 16 amino acids. The germline CDR1 and CDR2 sequences are MNHEY and SVGEGT. CDR3 nucleotide sequence: TGTGCCAGCAGTTACCGACTAGCGAGATTCACAGATACGCAGTATTTT. Protein sequence: CASSYRLARFTDTQYF.

The genes are TRBV7-2 and TRBJ2-5; maybe TRBD1 (6 bases). V gave up 5 bases and J gave up 4 bases, with 14 bases separating them. The germline gives CDR1 SGHTA, CDR2 FQGNSA. This CDR3 comprises 14 residues. The CDR3 region has the DNA TGTGCCAGCAGCCGGAACAGGGTAGGAGAGACCCAGTACTTC. It encodes CASSRNRVGETQYF.

The chain uses TRBV11-2 and TRBJ2-5, with a weak D call TRBD2 (5 bases). The ends were cut back, 4 bases at V and 2 bases at J, with 8 bases in the middle. Germline-derived CDR1 and CDR2 are SGHAT and FQNNGV. The length of the CDR3 is 13 residues. DNA for the CDR3: TGTGCCAGCAGCTCCAGACTACAAGAGACCCAGTACTTC. This translates into CASSSRLQETQYF.

The rearrangement links TRBV6-8 to TRBJ2-7; 9 bases are shared with TRBD1. After removal of 5 bases from V and 1 base from J, the junction contained 6 bases not matched to a gene. The CDR3 contains 15 residues. Germline CDR1 reads MNHGY; CDR2 reads SAAAGT. The CDR3 sequence is CASSGLGTGSYEQYF. In nucleotides, the CDR3 is TGTGCCAGCAGTGGACTGGGGACAGGGTCCTACGAGCAGTACTTC.

There are many counts of this clonotype. The chain uses TRBV7-2 and TRBJ2-1, with 11 bases lining up with TRBD2. Germline trimming cut 1 base from V and 7 bases from J; bases unmatched to any gene: 6. CDR1 and CDR2 (germline): SGHTA, FQGNSA. This CDR3 has 16 amino acids. CDR3 nucleotides: TGTGCCAGCAGCTTAGTTCCTAGCGGGGGGCTAAATGAGCAGTTCTTC. The encoded protein is CASSLVPSGGLNEQFF. Filled out from reference TRBV7-2 and TRBJ2-1, the complete variable domain reads GAGVSQSPSNKVTEKGKDVELRCDPISGHTALYWYRQSLGQGLEFLIYFQGNSAPDKSGLPSDRFSAERTGGSVSTLTIQRTQQEDSAVYLCASSLVPSGGLNEQFFGPGTRLTVL.

This clonotype was seen a handful of times. CDR3 residues: CASSPEREMNTEAFF. CDR3 bases: TGTGCCAGCAGCCCCGAGAGGGAGATGAACACTGAAGCTTTCTTT. The gene calls are TRBV7-6 and TRBJ1-1; D unresolved. Germline CDR1 is SGHVS and CDR2 is FNYEAQ. V shed 5 bases and J shed 0 bases, with 13 bases lying between them. The CDR3 is 15 residues long.

CDR3 coding DNA: TGTGCCAGCAGCCACCCCCTAAATGGACCGCCGGGAAGTTCCTACGAGCAGTACTTC. Its translation is CASSHPLNGPPGSSYEQYF. The rearrangement links TRBV4-2 to TRBJ2-7; D is possibly TRBD2 (5 bases). Between the trimmed V and J ends, which lost 3 bases and 1 base, there was a span of 25 bases. Germline loops: CDR1 LGHNA, CDR2 YNFKEQ. This CDR3 is 19 amino acids long.

This chain uses TRBV11-2 with TRBJ2-5, with D maybe TRBD1 (5 bases). Per the germline V gene, CDR1 is SGHAT and CDR2 is FQNNGV. CDR3 length equals 15 residues. Trimming shortened V by 5 bases and J by 5 bases, and 18 bases separated the two germline ends. CDR3 bases: TGTGCCAGCAGCCGTCCGGACGTCCCAGGGGAGACCCAGTACTTC. This codes for CASSRPDVPGETQYF. Combining the CDR3 with reference TRBV11-2 and TRBJ2-5 gives the whole variable domain EAGVAQSPRYKIIEKRQSVAFWCNPISGHATLYWYQQILGQGPKLLIQFQNNGVVDDSQLPKDRFSAERLKGVDSTLKIQPAKLEDSAVYLCASSRPDVPGETQYFGPGTRLLVL.

This clonotype was detected a few times. This chain uses TRBV12-3 or TRBV12-4 with TRBJ2-3; no firm D call. This CDR3 comprises 12 residues. Trimming cost V 4 bases and J 4 bases, with 6 bases left between them. The CDR3, as DNA: TGTGCCAGCAGTTCCGAGGCAGATACGCAGTATTTT. This encodes CASSSEADTQYF.

This clonotype was observed a handful of times. The V gene is TRBV4-3, the J gene TRBJ2-2, with D perhaps matching TRBD2 (6 bases). V lost 4 bases and J lost 6, with 15 bases in between. CDR1 LGHNA and CDR2 YSLEER come from the germline V gene. The CDR3 sequence is 15 residues long. CDR3 DNA: TGCGCCAGCAGCCGGTTAGGCGGGACTCCCGGGGAGCTGTTTTTT. This encodes CASSRLGGTPGELFF.

The V call is TRBV10-3, the J call TRBJ2-1; 13 nucleotides agree with TRBD2. The CDR3 totals 15 residues. The V and J ends lost 6 bases and 7 bases, in that order; junction bases with no gene match: 6. CDR1 and CDR2 (germline): ENHRY, SYGVKD. The CDR3 spells CAISRTSGSGNEQFF. The CDR3 DNA follows: TGTGCCATCAGCCGGACTAGCGGGAGCGGGAATGAGCAGTTCTTC.

At least ten counts were recorded for this clonotype. The chain employs TRBV7-2 and TRBJ2-3; either TRBD1 or TRBD2 may supply D (6 bases each). Germline values: CDR1 SGHTA, CDR2 FQGNSA. The CDR3 sequence is 17 residues long. V shed 5 bases and J shed 6 bases, with 24 bases lying between them. CDR3 sequence: CASSPFTGAVGLDTQYF. Written as DNA, the CDR3 is TGTGCCAGCAGCCCCTTTACGGGGGCCGTGGGGTTGGATACGCAGTATTTT.

This clonotype was detected a few times. The chain joins TRBV11-2 to TRBJ1-2; 8 positions match TRBD1. This CDR3 contains 13 residues. Germline-derived CDR1 and CDR2 are SGHAT and FQNNGV. The ends lost 5 bases at V and 6 bases at J; junction bases unmatched: 5. As DNA, the CDR3 is TGTGCCAGCAGCCCTAGACAGGGGCATGGCTACACCTTC. It specifies CASSPRQGHGYTF. Supplemented by reference TRBV11-2 and TRBJ1-2, the full variable domain reads EAGVAQSPRYKIIEKRQSVAFWCNPISGHATLYWYQQILGQGPKLLIQFQNNGVVDDSQLPKDRFSAERLKGVDSTLKIQPAKLEDSAVYLCASSPRQGHGYTFGSGTRLTVV.